Sequencing of this T cell receptor beta chain was carried out in a study of regulatory T cells in long-lasting Graves disease. With iRepertoire HTBI primers and Arm-PCR of CDR3 regions, TCR beta libraries were built. One entry per CDR3 protein results from TCRdb running MiXCR on the multiplex PCR reads. Found here are 200,000 to 250,000 distinct CDR3 sequences, 15% to 20% of them singletons; the top ten hold 12%. The CDR3 totals 14 residues. V was trimmed by 3 bases and J by 4 bases, leaving 12 bases between them. Time point described: newly diagnosed GD, antithyroid drugs for less than 3 months. With RNA extracted from PBMCs as input, the TCR library was made. These data are also associated with another study on T cells in Graves' hyperthyroidism and ophthalmopathy. That source notes: Blood shared most expanded thyroid clonotypes above 0.001.

This TCR was recovered from a woman in her twenties or thirties with Graves disease. V usage is TRBV12-3 or TRBV12-4 and J usage is TRBJ1-1; D is unclear. This sample comprised peripheral blood mononuclear cells (PBMCs), obtained at new diagnosis, from a patient treated with antithyroid drugs. CDR3 loop: CASSFGEWGTEAFF. The CDR3 bases are TGTGCCAGCAGTTTTGGGGAGTGGGGCACTGAAGCTTTCTTT.